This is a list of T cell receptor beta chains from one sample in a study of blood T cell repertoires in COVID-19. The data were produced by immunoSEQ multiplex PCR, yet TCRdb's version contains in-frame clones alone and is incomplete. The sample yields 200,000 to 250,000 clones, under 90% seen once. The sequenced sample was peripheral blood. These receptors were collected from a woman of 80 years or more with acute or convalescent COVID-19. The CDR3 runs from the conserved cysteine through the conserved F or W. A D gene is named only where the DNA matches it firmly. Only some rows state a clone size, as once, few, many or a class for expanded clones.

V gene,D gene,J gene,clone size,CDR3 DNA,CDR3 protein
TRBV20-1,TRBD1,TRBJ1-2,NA,TGCAGTGTTGGGACAGCCTATGGCTACACCTTC,CSVGTAYGYTF
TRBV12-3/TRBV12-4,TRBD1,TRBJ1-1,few,TGTGCCAGCATTCGGACAGGGGGAGCTTTCTTT,CASIRTGGAFF
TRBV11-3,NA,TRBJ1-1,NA,TGTGCCAGCAGCTTCGAGGAGAACACTGAAGCTTTCTTT,CASSFEENTEAFF
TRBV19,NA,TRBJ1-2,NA,TGTGCCAGTAGTATAGGGGGGGAAAACTATGGCTACACCTTC,CASSIGGENYGYTF
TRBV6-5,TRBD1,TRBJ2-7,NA,TGTGCCAGCGGGACAGGGGGTTCTGAGTACGAGCAGTACTTC,CASGTGGSEYEQYF
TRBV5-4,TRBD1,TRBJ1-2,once,TGTGCCAGCAGCCCTCGACAGGGCAACTATGGCTACACCTTC,CASSPRQGNYGYTF
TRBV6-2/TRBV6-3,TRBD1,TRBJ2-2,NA,TGTGCCAGCAGTGGGGGACAGGGAATAAACACCGGGGAGCTGTTTTTT,CASSGGQGINTGELFF
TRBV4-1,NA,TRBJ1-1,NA,TGCGCCAGCAGCCGGGTTAGCGGGGTCGGCACTGAAGCTTTCTTT,CASSRVSGVGTEAFF
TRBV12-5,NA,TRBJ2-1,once,TGTGCTAGTGGTAGAAACAGCTACAATGAGCAGTTCTTC,CASGRNSYNEQFF
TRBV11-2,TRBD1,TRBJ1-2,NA,TGTGCCAGCAGCTCTGACAGGGGGTATGGCTACACCTTC,CASSSDRGYGYTF
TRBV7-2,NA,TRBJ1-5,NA,TGTGCCAGCAGCTCAAATAACAGAAATAGCAATCAGCCCCAGCATTTT,CASSSNNRNSNQPQHF
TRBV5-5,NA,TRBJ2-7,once,TGTGCCAGCAGCTTGGCAACCGGGACCTACGAGCAGTACTTC,CASSLATGTYEQYF
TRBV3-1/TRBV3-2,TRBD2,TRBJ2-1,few,TGTGCCAGCAGCCGAGACGGGACTAGTAGACAGAATGAGCAGTTCTTC,CASSRDGTSRQNEQFF
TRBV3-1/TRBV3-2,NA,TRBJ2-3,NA,TGTGCCAGCAGCCTCCGACACACAGATACGCAGTATTTT,CASSLRHTDTQYF
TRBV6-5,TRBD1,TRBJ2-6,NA,TGTGCCAGCAGTTGGGACAGCTCTGGGGCCAACGTCCTGACTTTC,CASSWDSSGANVLTF
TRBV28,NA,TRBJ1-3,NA,TGTGCCAGCAGTAGAGGGACATCGGGAAACACCATATATTTT,CASSRGTSGNTIYF
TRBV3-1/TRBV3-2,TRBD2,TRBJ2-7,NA,TGTGCCAGCAGGAAGTCTAGCGGGGAGGAGCAGTACTTC,CASRKSSGEEQYF
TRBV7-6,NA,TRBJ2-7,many,TGTGCCAGCAGCTTAGATACAGGGAGCTCCTACGAGCAGTACTTC,CASSLDTGSSYEQYF
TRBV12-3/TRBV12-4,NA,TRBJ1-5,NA,TGTGCCAGCAGCTTAGACATATCCCAGCCCCAGCATTTT,CASSLDISQPQHF
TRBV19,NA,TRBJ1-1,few,TGTGCCAGTAGTATAAGTAACAGGTTGAACACTGAAGCTTTCTTT,CASSISNRLNTEAFF
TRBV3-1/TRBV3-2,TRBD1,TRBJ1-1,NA,TGTGCCAGCAGCGCTCCGAGGGGACAGGGGAGAATGAACACTGAAGCTTTCTTT,CASSAPRGQGRMNTEAFF
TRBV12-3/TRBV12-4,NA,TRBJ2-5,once,TGTGCCAGCAGTTTTGATGGCCGAGAGACCCAGTACTTC,CASSFDGRETQYF
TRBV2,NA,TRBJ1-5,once,TGTGCCAGCACTCGAGAACAGGGTTCTTATAGCAATCAGCCCCAGCATTTT,CASTREQGSYSNQPQHF
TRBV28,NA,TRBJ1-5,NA,TGTGCCAGCAGGAAGCTTACCCAGCCCCAGCATTTT,CASRKLTQPQHF
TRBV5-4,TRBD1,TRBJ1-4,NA,TGTGCCAGCAGCCCGAACAGGGGAGGTTTGCCGGAAAAACTGTTTTTT,CASSPNRGGLPEKLFF
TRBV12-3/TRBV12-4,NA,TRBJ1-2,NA,TGTGCCAGCAGTAAAGGGAGGGACTATGGCTACACCTTC,CASSKGRDYGYTF
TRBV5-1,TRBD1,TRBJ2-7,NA,TGCGCCAGCAGCGCCGGGACAGACTACGAGCAGTACTTC,CASSAGTDYEQYF
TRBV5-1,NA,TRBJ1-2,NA,TGCGCCAGCAGCTGGCGGGGCAGGGACCGCGGCTACACCTTC,CASSWRGRDRGYTF
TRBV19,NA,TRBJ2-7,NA,TGTGCCAGTAGCCCTACAGGGAGCTCCTACGAGCAGTACTTC,CASSPTGSSYEQYF
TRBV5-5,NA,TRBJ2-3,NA,TGTGCCAGCAGCATTCCCGGGACTTTAGTTACGCAGTATTTT,CASSIPGTLVTQYF
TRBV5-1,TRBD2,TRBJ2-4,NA,TGCGCCAGCAGCGCGATGAGCGGGGGAAGCGTGAACATTCAGTACTTC,CASSAMSGGSVNIQYF
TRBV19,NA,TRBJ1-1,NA,TGTGCCAGTAGTATAGGAGTGAACACTGAAGCTTTCTTT,CASSIGVNTEAFF
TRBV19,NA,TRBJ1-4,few,TGTGCCAGTAGTGAGGGTTGGGAAAAACTGTTTTTT,CASSEGWEKLFF
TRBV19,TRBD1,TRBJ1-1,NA,TGTGCCAGTAGTCTGACAGGGAGTGGCACTGAAGCTTTCTTT,CASSLTGSGTEAFF
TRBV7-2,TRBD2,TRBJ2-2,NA,TGTGCCAGCAGCTCGTCCGGGGGGACTCGTAACACCGGGGAGCTGTTTTTT,CASSSSGGTRNTGELFF